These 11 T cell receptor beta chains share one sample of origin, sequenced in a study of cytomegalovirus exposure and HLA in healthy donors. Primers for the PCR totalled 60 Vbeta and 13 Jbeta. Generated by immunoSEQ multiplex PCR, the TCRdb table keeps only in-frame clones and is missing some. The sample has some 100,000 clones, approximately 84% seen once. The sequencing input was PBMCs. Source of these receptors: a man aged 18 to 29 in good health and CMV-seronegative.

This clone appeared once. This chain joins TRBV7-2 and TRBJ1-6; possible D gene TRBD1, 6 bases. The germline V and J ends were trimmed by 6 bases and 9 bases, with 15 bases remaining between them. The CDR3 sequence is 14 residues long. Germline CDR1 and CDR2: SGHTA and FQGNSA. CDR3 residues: CASRGGPGGSPLHF. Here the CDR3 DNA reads TGTGCCAGCAGAGGGGGACCGGGGGGTTCACCCCTCCACTTT.

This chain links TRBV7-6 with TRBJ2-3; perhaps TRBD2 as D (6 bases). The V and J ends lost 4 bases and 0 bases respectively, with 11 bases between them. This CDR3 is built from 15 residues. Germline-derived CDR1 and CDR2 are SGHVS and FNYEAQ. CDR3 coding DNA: TGTGCCAGCAGCTCCCTAGCGAGAAGCACAGATACGCAGTATTTT. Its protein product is CASSSLARSTDTQYF.

This chain's CDR3 is CASSPPRQGRSPLHF. As DNA, the CDR3 is TGTGCCAGCAGCCCGCCCAGACAGGGAAGGTCACCCCTCCACTTT. The chain is built from TRBV7-8 and TRBJ1-6; 7 positions agree with TRBD1. The CDR3 consists of 15 residues. Germline V gives CDR1 SGHVS, CDR2 FQNEAQ. J was trimmed by 10 bases and V by 5 bases; bases with no gene match: 11.

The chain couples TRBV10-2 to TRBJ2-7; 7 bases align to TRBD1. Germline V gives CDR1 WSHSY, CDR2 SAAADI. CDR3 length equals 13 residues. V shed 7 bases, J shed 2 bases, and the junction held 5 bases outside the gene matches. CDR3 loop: CASTDRDAYEQYF. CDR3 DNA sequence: TGCGCCAGCACCGACAGGGACGCCTACGAGCAGTACTTC.

CDR3 in amino acids: CASSRIAGSYEQYF. In DNA form, the CDR3 reads TGCGCCAGCAGCCGAATAGCGGGGTCCTACGAGCAGTACTTC. The chain has TRBV4-1 and TRBJ2-7, with 8 bases matching TRBD2. The CDR3 is made up of 14 amino acids. The trim removed 4 bases at V and 1 base at J, leaving 3 bases unmatched. Germline loops: CDR1 MGHRA, CDR2 YSYEKL.

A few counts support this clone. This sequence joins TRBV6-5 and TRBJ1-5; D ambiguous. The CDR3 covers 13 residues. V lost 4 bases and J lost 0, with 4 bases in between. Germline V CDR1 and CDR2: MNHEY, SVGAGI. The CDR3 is CASSFVSNQPQHF. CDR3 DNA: TGTGCCAGCAGTTTCGTTAGCAATCAGCCCCAGCATTTT.

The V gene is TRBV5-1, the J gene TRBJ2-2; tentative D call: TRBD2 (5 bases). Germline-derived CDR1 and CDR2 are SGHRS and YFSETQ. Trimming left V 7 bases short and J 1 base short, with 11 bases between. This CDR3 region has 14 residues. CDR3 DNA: TGCGCCAGCTCCGAGGGCTTGAACACCGGGGAGCTGTTTTTT. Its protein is CASSEGLNTGELFF.

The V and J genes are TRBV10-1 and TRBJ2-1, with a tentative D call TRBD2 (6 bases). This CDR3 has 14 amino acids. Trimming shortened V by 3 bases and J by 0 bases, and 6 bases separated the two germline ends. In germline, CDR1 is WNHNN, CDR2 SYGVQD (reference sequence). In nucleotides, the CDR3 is TGCGCCAGCAGTGACGGGGGCTCCTACAATGAGCAGTTCTTC. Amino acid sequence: CASSDGGSYNEQFF.

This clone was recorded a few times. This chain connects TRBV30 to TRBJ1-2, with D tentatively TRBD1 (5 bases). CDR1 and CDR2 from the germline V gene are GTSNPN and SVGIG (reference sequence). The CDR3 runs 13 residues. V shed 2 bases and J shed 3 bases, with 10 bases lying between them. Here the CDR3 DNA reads TGTGCCTGGAGTACTTGGGGGGACTATGGCTACACCTTC. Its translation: CAWSTWGDYGYTF.

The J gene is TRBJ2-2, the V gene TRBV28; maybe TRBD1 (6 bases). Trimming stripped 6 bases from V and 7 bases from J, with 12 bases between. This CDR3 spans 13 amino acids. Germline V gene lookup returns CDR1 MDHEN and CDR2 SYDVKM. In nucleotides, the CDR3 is TGTGCCAGCAGGCTATTAGGGGGCGGGGAGCTGTTTTTT. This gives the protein CASRLLGGGELFF.

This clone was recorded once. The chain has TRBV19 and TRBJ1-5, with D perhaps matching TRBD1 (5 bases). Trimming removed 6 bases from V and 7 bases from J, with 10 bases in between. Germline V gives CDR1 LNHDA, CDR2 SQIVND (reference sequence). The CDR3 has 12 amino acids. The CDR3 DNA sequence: TGTGCCAGTAGCCGTCAGGGACAGCCCCAGCATTTT. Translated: CASSRQGQPQHF.